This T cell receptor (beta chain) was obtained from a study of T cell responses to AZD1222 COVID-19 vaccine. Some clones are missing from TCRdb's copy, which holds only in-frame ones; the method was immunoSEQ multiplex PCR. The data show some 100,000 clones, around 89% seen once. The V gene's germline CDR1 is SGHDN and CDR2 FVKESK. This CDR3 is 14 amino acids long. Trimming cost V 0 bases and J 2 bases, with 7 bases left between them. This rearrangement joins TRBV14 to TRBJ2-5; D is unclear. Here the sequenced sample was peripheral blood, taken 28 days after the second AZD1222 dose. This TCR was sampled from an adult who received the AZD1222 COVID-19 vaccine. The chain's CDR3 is CASSQDRWQETQYF. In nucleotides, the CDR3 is TGTGCCAGCAGCCAAGATCGGTGGCAAGAGACCCAGTACTTC.